This T cell receptor (beta chain) was sequenced during a study of cytomegalovirus exposure and HLA in healthy donors. Findings and caveats of the study: Under in vitro conditions, a few CMV-associated chains were confirmed as specific for CMV antigens. The study had only CMV serostatus as immune exposure information.

With regard to this clone: The target antigen is unknown.

Vbeta (60) and Jbeta (13) primers were used in the PCR. Produced via immunoSEQ multiplex PCR; TCRdb's table is partial and in-frame only. The sample shows 150,000 to 200,000 clones, approximately 84% of them seen only once. The sample consisted of PBMCs. The sequence was collected from a young man in good health and CMV-seropositive.

In DNA, the CDR3 is TGTGCCAGCAGCGTCGGACAGGGGACGAAGACCCAGTACTTC. Protein product: CASSVGQGTKTQYF. The gene calls are TRBV6-5 and TRBJ2-5, with 9 bases that match TRBD1. After removal of 6 bases from V and 6 bases from J, the junction contained 8 bases not matched to a gene. Per the germline V gene, CDR1 is MNHEY and CDR2 is SVGAGI. This CDR3 comprises 14 residues.